A selection of T cell receptor beta chains follows, all from one sample in a study of regulatory T cells in long-lasting Graves disease. TCRdb analysed the multiplex PCR reads with MiXCR anew, one entry per CDR3 protein. The sample holds hundreds of thousands of distinct CDR3 sequences, under 25% seen once. Sequencing was performed on peripheral blood mononuclear cells (PBMCs), taken when the disease was refractory, from a patient treated with antithyroid drugs. Every receptor here comes from a female donor with Graves disease. CDR3s include the opening cysteine and the closing phenylalanine or tryptophan. D genes are given only for firm matches. Some rows mark clone size as missing; the rest say once, few, many or name a class of expanded clone.

cdr3_aa cdr3_nt d_call j_call clone_size v_call
CASSPRVRGTEAFF TGTGCCAGCAGCCCCAGGGTTCGGGGGACTGAAGCTTTCTTT - TRBJ1-1 many TRBV3-1
CASSYLRQQETQYF TGTGCCAGCAGTTACCTTCGGCAGCAAGAGACCCAGTACTTC - TRBJ2-5 few TRBV6-5
CAISEKAGLHEQFF TGTGCCATCAGTGAGAAAGCGGGCCTCCATGAGCAGTTCTTC - TRBJ2-1 - TRBV10-3
CASSATGLNQPQHF TGTGCCAGCAGCGCCACAGGGCTCAATCAGCCCCAGCATTTT - TRBJ1-5 - TRBV9
CASSTGKYQETQYF TGTGCCAGCAGCACCGGAAAGTACCAAGAGACCCAGTACTTC - TRBJ2-5 - TRBV7-2
CASAPPGQGWYEQYF TGTGCCAGCGCCCCCCCGGGACAGGGTTGGTACGAGCAGTACTTC TRBD1 TRBJ2-7 few TRBV7-9
CASSEFGGKNEQYF TGTGCCAGCAGTGAATTTGGGGGGAAGAACGAGCAGTACTTC - TRBJ2-7 few TRBV25-1
CASSLADNEQFF TGTGCCAGCAGTTTAGCGGACAATGAGCAGTTCTTC - TRBJ2-1 many TRBV5-1
CATSDFGLPNTGELFF TGTGCCACCAGTGATTTTGGCCTTCCGAACACCGGGGAGCTGTTTTTT - TRBJ2-2 many TRBV24-1
CAWSETGNTEAFF TGTGCCTGGAGTGAGACGGGCAACACTGAAGCTTTCTTT - TRBJ1-1 many TRBV30
CASSPGAETQYF TGTGCCAGCAGTCCAGGGGCAGAGACCCAGTACTTC - TRBJ2-5 many TRBV28
CASTIGTAGGYTF TGTGCCAGCACGATCGGGACAGCGGGTGGCTACACCTTC TRBD1 TRBJ1-2 - TRBV6-1
CASSFGPNILPLHF TGTGCCAGCAGTTTTGGACCGAACATATTACCCCTCCACTTT - TRBJ1-6 - TRBV27
CASSVTSTGTDTQYF TGTGCCAGCAGCGTTACTTCGACCGGCACAGATACGCAGTATTTT - TRBJ2-3 once TRBV2
CSAADILAGGLYEQYF TGCAGTGCGGCGGACATCCTAGCGGGGGGACTGTACGAGCAGTACTTC TRBD2 TRBJ2-7 - TRBV20-1
CASSYDPGAGEQYF TGTGCCAGCAGTTACGATCCGGGAGCGGGCGAGCAGTACTTC - TRBJ2-7 many TRBV6-2/TRBV6-3
CASSPPGFGQYF TGTGCCAGCAGTCCCCCTGGATTCGGGCAGTACTTC - TRBJ2-7 many TRBV28
CASRSGMVGQFF TGTGCCAGCAGATCAGGGATGGTCGGGCAGTTCTTC - TRBJ2-1 - TRBV6-1
CASSIDRTGGMYQETQYF TGTGCCAGTAGTATAGATAGAACGGGAGGAATGTACCAAGAGACCCAGTACTTC TRBD2 TRBJ2-5 - TRBV19
CASSPSANHYEQYF TGTGCCAGCAGCCCCTCCGCTAATCACTACGAGCAGTACTTC - TRBJ2-7 - TRBV7-3
CASSPDRGITYEQYF TGTGCCAGCAGCCCGGACAGGGGAATAACCTACGAGCAGTACTTC TRBD1 TRBJ2-7 - TRBV7-2
CASSRAGNSYNEQFF TGTGCCAGTAGTAGGGCGGGAAACTCCTACAATGAGCAGTTCTTC - TRBJ2-1 - TRBV19
CASSFGAGRDQPQHF TGTGCCAGCAGCTTCGGGGCAGGGAGAGATCAGCCCCAGCATTTT - TRBJ1-5 - TRBV11-2
CASSLAFSGRSSYNEQFF TGTGCCAGCAGCTTAGCTTTTAGCGGGAGGTCTTCCTACAATGAGCAGTTCTTC TRBD2 TRBJ2-1 - TRBV11-1
CATSEAFF TGTGCCACGTCTGAAGCTTTCTTT - TRBJ1-1 - TRBV30
CAGLTGHGYTF TGTGCCGGATTGACAGGTCATGGCTACACCTTC - TRBJ1-2 many TRBV30
CASRSGQGDSPLHF TGTGCCAGCAGATCGGGACAGGGAGATTCACCCCTCCACTTT TRBD1 TRBJ1-6 few TRBV5-4
CATSDFNQGATGELFF TGTGCCACCAGTGATTTTAACCAGGGGGCAACCGGGGAGCTGTTTTTT TRBD1 TRBJ2-2 - TRBV24-1
CASSLSTSGYEQYF TGTGCCAGCAGTTTATCGACTAGCGGATACGAGCAGTACTTC TRBD2 TRBJ2-7 many TRBV27
CASSPDKWNTEAFF TGCGCCAGCAGCCCCGACAAGTGGAACACTGAAGCTTTCTTT - TRBJ1-1 few TRBV4-1
CSAREGTSGLNIQYF TGCAGTGCTAGGGAAGGGACTAGCGGATTAAACATTCAGTACTTC TRBD2 TRBJ2-4 - TRBV20-1
CASSWDSATDTQYF TGTGCCAGCAGTTGGGACTCTGCCACAGATACGCAGTATTTT - TRBJ2-3 many TRBV6-5
CASSLVNTEAFF TGTGCCAGCAGCTTAGTGAACACTGAAGCTTTCTTT - TRBJ1-1 many TRBV7-2
CATSDSQELSGEQYF TGTGCCACCAGTGATTCGCAGGAACTATCCGGCGAGCAGTACTTC - TRBJ2-7 few TRBV24-1
CASSVRREGRFEQFF TGTGCCAGCAGTGTACGGCGGGAGGGCAGGTTTGAGCAGTTCTTC TRBD2 TRBJ2-1 - TRBV2
CASSTGRGEQYF TGTGCCAGCAGTACAGGGCGCGGCGAGCAGTACTTC - TRBJ2-7 - TRBV25-1
CASSAQAYEQYF TGTGCCAGCAGCGCACAGGCCTACGAGCAGTACTTC - TRBJ2-7 many TRBV11-1
CASSLKGATGELFF TGTGCCAGCAGCTTAAAGGGGGCGACCGGGGAGCTGTTTTTT TRBD1 TRBJ2-2 - TRBV5-4
CAWKVGLRTEAFF TGTGCCTGGAAAGTTGGGTTGCGGACTGAAGCTTTCTTT - TRBJ1-1 few TRBV30
CATGLVSYEQYF TGTGCCACGGGACTAGTATCCTACGAGCAGTACTTC TRBD2 TRBJ2-7 many TRBV28
CASSVGLGAGENTGELFF TGTGCCAGCAGCGTAGGGTTGGGAGCGGGAGAGAACACCGGGGAGCTGTTTTTT TRBD2 TRBJ2-2 - TRBV9
CASSLTQGEKLFF TGTGCCAGCAGCTTAACCCAGGGGGAAAAACTGTTTTTT - TRBJ1-4 few TRBV7-3
CATGSYEQYF TGTGCCACCGGCTCCTACGAGCAGTACTTC - TRBJ2-7 few TRBV28
CASSLVGDGYEQYF TGTGCCAGCAGCTTAGTAGGTGACGGCTACGAGCAGTACTTC - TRBJ2-7 many TRBV7-2
CASSPGRKALETQYF TGTGCCAGCAGCCCCGGTCGAAAGGCTTTGGAGACCCAGTACTTC - TRBJ2-5 - TRBV9
CASSHRETQYF TGTGCCAGCAGCCACCGAGAGACCCAGTACTTC - TRBJ2-5 many TRBV11-2
CASSKKGQGGTEAFF TGTGCCAGCAGTAAAAAAGGACAGGGTGGGACTGAAGCTTTCTTT TRBD1 TRBJ1-1 many TRBV12-3/TRBV12-4
CASSPTGGQIYGYTF TGTGCCAGCTCACCCACAGGGGGGCAGATCTATGGCTACACCTTC TRBD1 TRBJ1-2 many TRBV18
CASSSRTGGSYEQYF TGTGCCAGCAGTTCCAGGACAGGGGGGTCCTACGAGCAGTACTTC TRBD1 TRBJ2-7 many TRBV27
CASSHAQGKLFF TGTGCCAGCAGCCACGCCCAGGGGAAACTGTTTTTT - TRBJ1-4 - TRBV14